Listed below are T cell receptor beta chains from one sample, sequenced in a study of blood T cell repertoires in COVID-19. Data came from immunoSEQ multiplex PCR; TCRdb stores just in-frame clones and leaves some out. The sample holds roughly 130,000 clones; 84% are singletons and the top ten take 8.5% to 9%. Sequenced material: peripheral blood. These receptors all come from a man between 25 and 39 years old with COVID-19, enrolled during active disease. Both conserved end residues are part of each CDR3. The D gene is left open where the match is weak. The size field is filled for only some rows; it gives once, few, many or a size class.

.,.,TRBV18,TRBJ1-5,TGTGCCAGCTCACCGCTCGGGACAACGGATCAGCCCCAGCATTTT,CASSPLGTTDQPQHF
TRBD1,.,TRBV19,TRBJ2-7,TGTGCCAGTAGTAGAGACAGGGGTACTACGGGGCAGTACTTC,CASSRDRGTTGQYF
TRBD1,.,TRBV27,TRBJ1-6,TGTGCCAGCCAAGGGGGGACAGCCTTAAATTCACCCCTCCACTTT,CASQGGTALNSPLHF
TRBD1,.,TRBV27,TRBJ1-1,TGTGCCAGCAGGAGGACAGGGATCCCTGAAGCTTTCTTT,CASRRTGIPEAFF
TRBD1,.,TRBV30,TRBJ1-4,TGTGCCTGGGCTCCGGGACAGGGAAATGAAAAACTGTTTTTT,CAWAPGQGNEKLFF
.,.,TRBV3-1/TRBV3-2,TRBJ1-3,TGTGCCAGCAGCCAAGCAGGTGAAAACACCATATATTTT,CASSQAGENTIYF
TRBD2,many,TRBV24-1,TRBJ2-2,TGTGCCACCAGTGATTTACTAGCGGACACCGGGGAGCTGTTTTTT,CATSDLLADTGELFF
.,.,TRBV18,TRBJ2-1,TGTGCCAGCTCACCACAGGGAGGCCCCCGGGCTGAGCAGTTCTTC,CASSPQGGPRAEQFF
TRBD2,.,TRBV2,TRBJ2-3,TGTGCCAGCAGTGTGGTAGCGGGAGCAGATACGCAGTATTTT,CASSVVAGADTQYF
TRBD1,.,TRBV11-2,TRBJ2-2,TGTGCCAGCTCGCAGGACAGGGAAGACACCGGGGAGCTGTTTTTT,CASSQDREDTGELFF
.,once,TRBV4-1,TRBJ1-2,TGCGCCAGCAGCTTAAGCGGGGCCGGAGCTAACTATGGCTACACCTTC,CASSLSGAGANYGYTF
.,.,TRBV7-9,TRBJ1-5,TGTGCCAGCAGCTTCGGGGATTCCAATCAGCCCCAGCATTTT,CASSFGDSNQPQHF
TRBD2,.,TRBV24-1,TRBJ2-3,TGTGCCACCCTAGCGGGACTGGCAGATACGCAGTATTTT,CATLAGLADTQYF
.,.,TRBV21-1,TRBJ1-3,TGTGCCAACAGCATAAAGGGGCCTGGAAACACCATATATTTT,CANSIKGPGNTIYF
TRBD2,.,TRBV10-3,TRBJ2-3,TGTGCCACCCGGATAGGGAGCGGGACGCGGGGGGATACGCAGTATTTT,CATRIGSGTRGDTQYF
.,few,TRBV10-3,TRBJ1-4,TGTGCCACCATGAACCCGGGACAAAGTGAAAAACTGTTTTTT,CATMNPGQSEKLFF
.,.,TRBV30,TRBJ2-1,TGTGCCTGGAGCAGGGGTAGGTATGAGCAGTTCTTC,CAWSRGRYEQFF
.,.,TRBV7-2,TRBJ1-4,TGTGCCAGCAGCTTAATTACAGAGGGAAAGGAAAAACTGTTTTTT,CASSLITEGKEKLFF
TRBD2,.,TRBV5-5,TRBJ2-3,TGTGCCAGCACACCGTGGACTAGCCCCACAGATACGCAGTATTTT,CASTPWTSPTDTQYF
TRBD1,.,TRBV30,TRBJ1-2,TGTGCCTGGAGGGGACAGACGTCCTATGGCTACACCTTC,CAWRGQTSYGYTF
.,.,TRBV7-9,TRBJ1-3,TGTGCCAGCAGCTTTACTACGAGCTCTGGAAACACCATATATTTT,CASSFTTSSGNTIYF
TRBD1,.,TRBV6-2/TRBV6-3,TRBJ1-6,TGTGCCAGCAGTTACTCGGGACAGAGGTCACCCCTCCACTTT,CASSYSGQRSPLHF
.,.,TRBV4-1,TRBJ1-2,TGCGCCAGCACCCAAATGGGGGGGGGCTATGGCTACACCTTC,CASTQMGGGYGYTF
.,.,TRBV15,TRBJ2-3,TGTGCCACCAGCAGAGAGGGGCCCACAGATACGCAGTATTTT,CATSREGPTDTQYF
.,.,TRBV4-3,TRBJ1-4,TGCGCCAGCAGCCAAGAAAACCCCTTAGGGGAACTGTTTTTT,CASSQENPLGELFF
.,.,TRBV28,TRBJ1-3,TGTGCCAGCAGCACGAGGTACACCATATATTTT,CASSTRYTIYF
TRBD1,.,TRBV18,TRBJ2-2,TGTGCCAGCTCACCAGGACAGGCCACCGGGGAGCTGTTTTTT,CASSPGQATGELFF
.,once,TRBV5-6,TRBJ1-3,TGTGCCAGCAGCTTGTTCCGGACAGCGCCGAAACCTGGAAACACCATATATTTT,CASSLFRTAPKPGNTIYF
TRBD1,.,TRBV2,TRBJ1-2,TGTGCCAGCAGTGAACAGGGGGTCTATGGCTACACCTTC,CASSEQGVYGYTF
TRBD2,.,TRBV7-2,TRBJ2-2,TGTGCCAGCAGTTCCGGGGTGGCTAGCGGGAGGGCGGAGCTGTTTTTT,CASSSGVASGRAELFF
.,.,TRBV11-2,TRBJ1-3,TGTGCCAGCAGCCCCCGTGGTGGGGGGGCGACTACTGGAAACACCATATATTTT,CASSPRGGGATTGNTIYF
.,.,TRBV21-1,TRBJ2-2,TGTGCCAGCATTGAGACAGGGGGCCCCGACCCGCTACTGACCGGGGAGCTGTTTTTT,CASIETGGPDPLLTGELFF
.,.,TRBV5-4,TRBJ2-5,TGTGCCAGCAGCCGGGACTTGTGGGAGACCCAGTACTTC,CASSRDLWETQYF
.,.,TRBV4-1,TRBJ1-1,TGCGCCAGCAGCCAAGGTCACTATGAAGCTTTCTTT,CASSQGHYEAFF
.,.,TRBV10-1,TRBJ2-7,TGCGCCAGCAGCCCCGGGAGAAACGAGCAGTACTTC,CASSPGRNEQYF
.,.,TRBV10-3,TRBJ2-7,TGTGCCATCAGTGTCAGAGGAGATGAGCAGTACTTC,CAISVRGDEQYF
.,.,TRBV2,TRBJ2-5,TGTGCCAGCGGAACGGGGGAGACCCAGTACTTC,CASGTGETQYF
.,.,TRBV11-2,TRBJ1-5,TGTGCCAGCAGCTTAGGGGGGGGACGGTATAGCAATCAGCCCCAGCATTTT,CASSLGGGRYSNQPQHF
TRBD2,.,TRBV6-6,TRBJ2-7,TGTGCCAGCCAACAGGGACTAGCGGTCTCCTACGAGCAGTACTTC,CASQQGLAVSYEQYF
.,.,TRBV27,TRBJ2-1,TGTGCCAGCAGTTTATCGAGTCGACTCTACAATGAGCAGTTCTTC,CASSLSSRLYNEQFF